This T cell receptor beta chain is from a study of T-cell memory formation after mild COVID-19. Study information: Clusters of TCRs were largely donor specific.

With V trimmed by 0 bases and J by 9 bases, 4 bases remained unmatched. CDR1 and CDR2 from the germline V gene are SGHRS and YFSETQ. CDR3 size: 15 residues. A single record per CDR3 protein comes from TCRdb applying MiXCR to the 5' RACE reads. The sample lists around 310,000 distinct CDR3 sequences; around a sixth were seen once. This clonotype was seen more than once but under ten times. The rearrangement links TRBV5-1 to TRBJ2-1; 12 nucleotides line up with TRBD1. The receptor's source is a man aged 18 to 29 who had mild COVID-19 (a few samples of this study predate the infection). Cell type and time point are not known. Material: PBMCs or a T cell subset sorted from them (not recorded which). The CDR3 here is CASSLAGQGALEQFF. The DNA of the CDR3 is TGCGCCAGCAGCTTGGCGGGACAGGGGGCACTTGAGCAGTTCTTC.